What follows describes a single TCR beta chain. Its antigen has not been determined. No qualities accompany the bases; no much larger clone lies one base away. All donors were healthy Caucasians. The record originates from a study of identical twins (TCRdb year 2016). In the study overall: To test whether fetal clonotypes persist, the study used deep sequencing on TCR alpha and beta repertoires from monozygotic twins, unrelated adults of various ages, and cord blood. To rule out contamination, replicate twin experiments were performed at different times with different library preparation protocols. Broad study findings and their caveats: Out-of-frame TCR alpha sequences shared between twins showed an excess of low generation-probability sequences compared with coincidental sharing between unrelated individuals. Zero-insertion analyses could be partly confounded by invariant T cells such as MAIT and iNKT, though diverse VJ usage argued against such confounding for most clonotypes. A weaker excess of twin sharing was found in beta out-of-frame sequences because the signal-to-noise ratio was lowered by fewer shared sequences. Because the same donors could not be followed over many years, the conclusions depended on cross-sectional statistical analysis. In monozygotic twins, recombination models systematically underestimated out-of-frame TCR alpha sharing, but the models matched the sharing seen between unrelated individuals. Fewer insertions were carried by abundant cord blood beta clonotypes; a weaker similar trend was observed in young adult naive repertoires, while no such trend was observed in memory repertoires.

The CDR3 numbers 14 residues from cysteine through phenylalanine. Only the CDR3 portion is preserved as DNA: 42 bases, with reading frame beginning at the first base. V is pared back by 6 bases and J by 6 bases, with 15 bases lying between the germline termini. CDR1 and CDR2, looked up from the germline V gene, are MDHEN and SYDVKM. Library construction relied on 5' RACE. The run used an Illumina HiSeq 2000. A universal primer binding site was introduced by template switching, and a unique molecular identifier was present in the final cDNA, enabling accurate counting of TCR cDNA molecules. First-strand cDNA for TCR alpha and beta chains was synthesized from specific primers in the conserved constant-segment region. To control for contamination, each cDNA library was double barcoded with a SMART-Mk sample barcode plus Illumina barcodes. TruSeq adapter sequences and Illumina sample barcodes were added in two successive PCR steps. Sequencing of the TCR alpha and beta cDNA libraries was done on the Illumina HiSeq platform using custom primers. In the source study's methods: MiGEC was used to process raw reads and extract unique molecular identifiers, and MiXCR was used to find CDR3 positions. For each individual, recombination models were inferred using an EM algorithm with the repgenHMM and IGoR tools. Shared clonotypes were analyzed with the tcR package in R, and sharing was normalized by the product of cloneset sizes. Out-of-frame nonproductive sequences were analyzed to study raw recombination free of thymic and clonal selection effects. Starting from the raw public reads, TCRdb applied fastp trimming at Q25, assembled clones with MiXCR and retained in-frame beta chains. When rows share a CDR3 protein, they turn into one entry using the most common DNA and genes. TCRdb, not the original authors, processed these V and J calls. The table for this sample lists some 1,600,000 distinct CDR3 sequences; more than 30% of them were counted only once. The ten largest clones capture around 0.3% of the sample.

The TCR was taken from a newborn girl in good health. The sequencing input was cord blood. Recombination joined TRBV28 with TRBJ1-5, with a weak D call of TRBD1 (5 bases match). In nucleotides, the sequence is TGTGCCAGCAGGAATAATCCGGGGGGTCAGCCCCAGCATTTT. Its translation is CASRNNPGGQPQHF.